The T cell receptor beta chain under discussion was sequenced for a study of regulatory T cells in long-lasting Graves disease. Sequencing libraries for TCR beta were prepared with iRepertoire HTBI primers and Arm-PCR of CDR3 regions. Each CDR3 protein gets one entry after TCRdb re-called the multiplex PCR reads with MiXCR. The repertoire consists of around 460,000 distinct CDR3 sequences, with about 14% occurring once and the leading ten covering under 20%. The CDR3 spans 13 residues. Trimming took 6 bases from V and 3 from J, leaving 9 bases between them. Germline assignment: CDR1 WSHSY and CDR2 SAAADI. This clonotype showed up many times. Specified time point: newly diagnosed GD, antithyroid drugs for less than 3 months. Construction of the TCR library relied on RNA isolated from PBMCs. The same sample was also used in a study of T cells in Graves' hyperthyroidism and ophthalmopathy.

The specimen was peripheral blood mononuclear cells (PBMCs), collected at new diagnosis, from a patient treated with antithyroid drugs. The clonotype comes from a woman aged 45 to 65 with Graves disease. The chain carries TRBV10-2 and TRBJ1-5; a weak D match, TRBD1 (5 bases). The CDR3 region is CASRGGVNQPQHF. CDR3 bases: TGCGCCAGCAGGGGGGGGGTCAATCAGCCCCAGCATTTT.